These T cell receptor beta chains were read from a single sample in a study of shared clonotypes between healthy human individuals. Clones were read by immunoSEQ multiplex PCR, and TCRdb kept only the in-frame ones, dropping some. This table holds about 2.4 million clones, around 94% found once. The sample consisted of naive CD4+ T cells sorted from blood. All receptors derive from a man in his late teens or twenties in good health. Both conserved end residues are part of each CDR3. The D gene is left open where the match is weak. Where a row states a size, it is once, few, many or the class of an expanded clone; other rows omit it.

v_call	d_call	j_call	clone_size	cdr3_aa	cdr3_nt
TRBV5-1	NA	TRBJ1-1	once	CASSVQTGMVATEAFF	TGCGCCAGCAGCGTGCAAACAGGGATGGTGGCCACTGAAGCTTTCTTT
TRBV29-1	TRBD1	TRBJ1-1	once	CSGEGQGGMNTEAFF	TGCAGCGGGGAGGGACAGGGTGGAATGAACACTGAAGCTTTCTTT
TRBV4-3	NA	TRBJ1-2	NA	CASSQDFGGRYGYTF	TGCGCCAGCAGCCAAGATTTCGGGGGCCGCTATGGCTACACCTTC
TRBV5-4	TRBD2	TRBJ2-3	NA	CASSGPGGGRADTQYF	TGTGCCAGCAGCGGCCCGGGGGGGGGACGGGCAGATACGCAGTATTTT
TRBV4-1	TRBD2	TRBJ2-2	NA	CASSQEGTSGAPGELFF	TGCGCCAGCAGCCAAGAGGGGACTAGCGGAGCCCCCGGGGAGCTGTTTTTT
TRBV7-9	NA	TRBJ1-1	once	CASARNTEAFF	TGTGCCAGCGCGAGAAACACTGAAGCTTTCTTT
TRBV6-1	TRBD1	TRBJ1-2	NA	CASSENRGFSGYTF	TGTGCCAGCAGTGAAAACAGGGGGTTTTCGGGCTACACCTTC
TRBV5-4	NA	TRBJ2-7	NA	CASSFGAPGDGEQYF	TGTGCCAGCAGCTTCGGTGCCCCGGGAGACGGCGAGCAGTACTTC
TRBV5-4	TRBD1	TRBJ2-3	NA	CASTWTGGPDTQYF	TGTGCCAGCACCTGGACAGGGGGCCCAGATACGCAGTATTTT
TRBV28	NA	TRBJ2-1	NA	CASSKGFSFAWDLTYNEQFF	TGTGCCAGCAGTAAAGGGTTTTCGTTCGCCTGGGACCTAACCTACAATGAGCAGTTCTTC
TRBV10-3	NA	TRBJ2-2	NA	CAIKELTNTGELFF	TGTGCCATCAAAGAACTGACCAACACCGGGGAGCTGTTTTTT
TRBV21-1	NA	TRBJ2-1	NA	CASSTHGGGKYLDGNEQFF	TGTGCCAGCAGCACCCACGGGGGCGGTAAGTACCTTGATGGCAATGAGCAGTTCTTC
TRBV28	NA	TRBJ1-2	NA	CASSLYREYGYTF	TGTGCCAGCAGTTTGTACAGGGAATATGGCTACACCTTC
TRBV9	TRBD2	TRBJ2-3	NA	CASSFGLADRTDTQYF	TGTGCCAGCAGCTTCGGACTAGCGGACCGCACAGATACGCAGTATTTT
TRBV20-1	NA	TRBJ2-1	once	CSARRGEQFF	TGCAGTGCTAGGCGGGGAGAGCAGTTCTTC
TRBV21-1	NA	TRBJ2-7	NA	CASSKGLAYEQYF	TGTGCCAGCAGCAAGGGACTAGCCTACGAGCAGTACTTC
TRBV10-3	TRBD1	TRBJ2-5	NA	CAIGSGQGRETQYF	TGTGCCATCGGTTCGGGACAGGGAAGAGAGACCCAGTACTTC
TRBV6-5	TRBD1	TRBJ2-2	NA	CASRRGQTTGELFF	TGTGCCAGCAGACGGGGACAGACCACCGGGGAGCTGTTTTTT
TRBV28	TRBD1	TRBJ1-5	NA	CASSSPDRRINQPQHF	TGTGCCAGCAGTTCTCCGGACAGGAGGATAAATCAGCCCCAGCATTTT
TRBV10-3	TRBD1	TRBJ2-7	NA	CASGQGYEQYF	TGTGCCTCGGGACAGGGTTACGAGCAGTACTTC
TRBV5-1	NA	TRBJ2-1	NA	CASSSTERPNEQFF	TGCGCCAGCAGCTCCACCGAGAGACCCAATGAGCAGTTCTTC
TRBV5-1	NA	TRBJ1-1	NA	CASSGEDTRTEAFF	TGCGCCAGCAGTGGCGAGGATACACGGACTGAAGCTTTCTTT
TRBV7-2	TRBD1	TRBJ1-5	NA	CASSYSGGRYSNQPQHF	TGTGCCAGCAGCTATTCAGGGGGCCGTTATAGCAATCAGCCCCAGCATTTT
TRBV6-5	NA	TRBJ1-1	NA	CASSYPGGTEAFF	TGTGCCAGCAGTTACCCGGGGGGGACTGAAGCTTTCTTT
TRBV13	NA	TRBJ2-1	NA	CASSQTFAFGSPYNEQFF	TGTGCCAGCAGCCAAACCTTTGCATTCGGGAGTCCCTACAATGAGCAGTTCTTC
TRBV10-3	NA	TRBJ2-7	NA	CAISAGQGDYEQYF	TGTGCCATCAGTGCAGGGCAGGGAGACTACGAGCAGTACTTC
TRBV11-2	NA	TRBJ1-2	NA	CASSLEIGGSYGYTF	TGTGCCAGCAGCTTAGAGATCGGGGGAAGCTATGGCTACACCTTC
TRBV10-3	NA	TRBJ2-7	NA	CAISDASAYEQYF	TGTGCCATCAGTGACGCCAGCGCCTACGAGCAGTACTTC
TRBV7-2	TRBD1	TRBJ1-3	once	CASSLQQGIGNTIYF	TGTGCCAGCAGCTTACAACAGGGGATCGGAAACACCATATATTTT
TRBV2	NA	TRBJ2-1	NA	CASSETPNEQFF	TGTGCCAGCAGTGAAACCCCAAATGAGCAGTTCTTC